The rows below give T cell receptor beta chains drawn from one sample of a study of blood T cells in healthy people across ages. TCRdb itself ran the 5' RACE reads through MiXCR, one entry per CDR3 protein. The profile shows around 1.5 million distinct CDR3 sequences, 59% of them singletons. The material sequenced was blood. The origin of the receptors is a man younger than 30 in good health. Both conserved end residues are part of each CDR3. D genes are given only for firm matches. A row's size may be missing; if present it is once, few, many or a size class.

d_gene | abundance | j_gene | v_gene | CDR3aa | CDR3nt
TRBD1 | NA | TRBJ2-7 | TRBV6-1 | CASSETGQGGNEQYF | TGTGCCAGCAGTGAAACGGGACAGGGAGGGAACGAGCAGTACTTC
NA | NA | TRBJ2-7 | TRBV29-1 | CSVRTSATKTEQYF | TGCAGCGTCAGAACCTCCGCGACAAAAACAGAGCAGTACTTC
TRBD2 | NA | TRBJ2-7 | TRBV20-1 | CSARGLAGGTHYEQYF | TGCAGTGCTAGAGGACTAGCGGGAGGGACCCACTACGAGCAGTACTTC
NA | NA | TRBJ2-1 | TRBV7-9 | CASSLASPTGELFF | TGTGCCAGCAGCTTAGCGTCTCCCACCGGGGAGCTGTTCTTC
TRBD2 | few | TRBJ2-1 | TRBV29-1 | CSVEEKSGSFYEQFF | TGCAGCGTTGAAGAGAAAAGCGGGAGTTTTTATGAGCAGTTCTTC
NA | NA | TRBJ1-1 | TRBV29-1 | CSAAPSRAAEAFF | TGCAGCGCGGCGCCGAGCAGGGCAGCTGAAGCTTTCTTT
NA | once | TRBJ1-1 | TRBV2 | CANTQLRRTQEAFF | TGTGCCAACACACAGCTCCGGAGGACTCAAGAAGCTTTCTTT
NA | NA | TRBJ1-4 | TRBV6-2/TRBV6-3 | CASSSQDEKLFF | TGTGCCAGCAGTTCTCAGGATGAAAAACTGTTTTTT
NA | NA | TRBJ2-6 | TRBV6-2/TRBV6-3 | CAISNGGSGANVLTF | TGTGCCATCTCCAATGGGGGCTCTGGGGCCAACGTCCTGACTTTC
NA | NA | TRBJ2-1 | TRBV20-1 | CSAPYSHEQFF | TGCAGTGCTCCCTATTCCCATGAGCAGTTCTTC
NA | NA | TRBJ2-1 | TRBV4-1 | CASSKPGAEQFF | TGCGCCAGCAGCAAACCAGGGGCGGAGCAGTTCTTC
NA | NA | TRBJ2-2 | TRBV4-1 | CASSQLRTDLRAGELFF | TGCGCCAGCAGCCAACTCCGGACCGACCTAAGGGCCGGGGAGCTGTTTTTT
TRBD1 | NA | TRBJ2-7 | TRBV9 | CASSVGTGGYSYEQYF | TGTGCCAGCAGCGTAGGCACAGGGGGCTACTCCTACGAGCAGTACTTC
TRBD2 | NA | TRBJ2-7 | TRBV12-3/TRBV12-4 | CASSRALSGRGYEQYF | TGTGCCAGCAGTAGAGCCCTTAGCGGGAGAGGGTACGAGCAGTACTTC
NA | NA | TRBJ1-5 | TRBV20-1 | CSASPGGFNQPQHF | TGCAGTGCTAGCCCCGGGGGATTCAATCAGCCCCAGCATTTT
TRBD2 | NA | TRBJ2-1 | TRBV2 | CASGSGLAPYNEQFF | TGTGCCAGCGGTTCGGGACTAGCGCCCTACAATGAGCAGTTCTTC
NA | NA | TRBJ2-7 | TRBV7-9 | CASSLEPGYEQYF | TGTGCCAGCAGCTTAGAGCCAGGCTACGAGCAGTACTTC
NA | many | TRBJ1-4 | TRBV28 | CASSWAGHNEKLFF | TGTGCCAGCAGTTGGGCAGGGCATAATGAAAAACTGTTTTTT
TRBD1 | once | TRBJ2-1 | TRBV6-5 | CASSYYPGGYNEQFF | TGTGCCAGCAGTTATTATCCAGGGGGCTACAATGAGCAGTTCTTC
NA | NA | TRBJ2-5 | TRBV4-1 | CASSPLGGLNQETQYF | TGCGCCAGCAGCCCCCTCGGGGGGCTGAACCAGGAGACCCAGTACTTC
TRBD2 | NA | TRBJ2-1 | TRBV2 | CASSSTLAGGVWEQFF | TGTGCCAGCAGTTCTACCCTAGCGGGAGGTGTATGGGAGCAGTTCTTC
TRBD2 | NA | TRBJ2-1 | TRBV9 | CASSVGTASGGHNEQFF | TGTGCCAGCAGCGTAGGTACTGCTAGCGGGGGGCACAATGAGCAGTTCTTC
NA | NA | TRBJ1-2 | TRBV28 | CASSLRGAQGSYTF | TGTGCCAGCAGTTTAAGGGGCGCGCAGGGCAGCTACACCTTC
TRBD2 | NA | TRBJ2-5 | TRBV6-6 | CASSYWTSQERETQYF | TGTGCCAGCAGTTACTGGACTAGCCAGGAGCGGGAGACCCAGTACTTC
TRBD2 | NA | TRBJ2-3 | TRBV5-1 | CASSGGTSGYTDTQYF | TGCGCCAGCAGCGGCGGGACTAGCGGGTACACAGATACGCAGTATTTT
TRBD2 | few | TRBJ2-5 | TRBV12-3/TRBV12-4 | CASRGTSGRGETQYF | TGTGCCAGCAGGGGGACTAGCGGGAGAGGAGAGACCCAGTACTTC
NA | NA | TRBJ2-7 | TRBV12-3/TRBV12-4 | CASRRDFPYEQYF | TGTGCCAGCAGGCGGGACTTCCCCTACGAGCAGTACTTC
TRBD2 | NA | TRBJ2-1 | TRBV7-9 | CASSPGLAEYNEQFF | TGTGCCAGCAGCCCGGGACTAGCGGAATACAATGAGCAGTTCTTC
TRBD1 | few | TRBJ1-6 | TRBV10-3 | CAISLTPPDRVDNSPLHF | TGTGCCATCAGTCTTACCCCTCCGGACAGGGTGGATAATTCACCCCTCCACTTT
TRBD2 | NA | TRBJ2-1 | TRBV14 | CASSLLAGLSMEQFF | TGTGCCAGCAGCCTCCTAGCGGGGCTTTCAATGGAGCAGTTCTTC
NA | NA | TRBJ2-7 | TRBV20-1 | CSAHRQIGGAVPYEQYF | TGCAGTGCTCATAGACAAATAGGGGGGGCCGTACCCTACGAGCAGTACTTC
NA | few | TRBJ2-1 | TRBV10-3 | CAISSEIEQFF | TGTGCCATCAGTAGCGAGATTGAGCAGTTCTTC
TRBD2 | NA | TRBJ2-3 | TRBV6-5 | CASSVGLAGEDMQYF | TGTGCCAGCAGTGTGGGACTAGCGGGAGAAGATATGCAGTATTTT
NA | NA | TRBJ2-7 | TRBV13 | CASTLAKSYEQYF | TGTGCCAGCACGCTTGCCAAAAGCTACGAGCAGTACTTC
NA | few | TRBJ2-6 | TRBV25-1 | CASSETTGRGANVLTF | TGTGCCAGCAGTGAAACGACGGGACGCGGGGCCAACGTCCTGACTTTC
NA | few | TRBJ2-1 | TRBV12-3/TRBV12-4 | CASTQTATGLASYNEQFF | TGTGCCAGCACCCAAACCGCTACAGGGCTCGCGTCCTACAATGAGCAGTTCTTC
TRBD1 | NA | TRBJ1-5 | TRBV24-1 | CATSDLWGQGVWGNQPQHF | TGTGCCACCAGTGATTTGTGGGGACAGGGGGTTTGGGGCAATCAGCCCCAGCATTTT
NA | NA | TRBJ2-5 | TRBV12-5 | CASGLVLDEQYF | TGTGCTAGTGGTTTGGTACTCGATGAGCAGTACTTC
NA | NA | TRBJ1-2 | TRBV6-2/TRBV6-3 | CATLDPANYGYTF | TGTGCCACCCTGGATCCCGCTAACTATGGCTACACCTTC
NA | NA | TRBJ2-1 | TRBV2 | CASMRGRWIYSYNEQFF | TGTGCCAGCATGCGCGGCAGGTGGATTTACTCCTACAATGAGCAGTTCTTC
NA | few | TRBJ1-2 | TRBV12-3/TRBV12-4 | CASRLTRGDPNYGYTF | TGTGCCAGCAGACTCACAAGAGGGGATCCTAACTATGGCTACACCTTC
NA | NA | TRBJ1-5 | TRBV7-9 | CASSNNPGTDGYQPQHF | TGTGCCAGCAGTAACAACCCAGGAACGGACGGCTATCAGCCCCAGCATTTT
TRBD2 | once | TRBJ2-2 | TRBV6-2/TRBV6-3 | CASSWSLAGVNTGELFF | TGTGCCAGCAGTTGGAGCTTAGCGGGGGTGAACACCGGGGAGCTGTTTTTT
TRBD2 | NA | TRBJ2-1 | TRBV7-9 | CASAAGAYNEQFF | TGTGCCAGCGCGGCGGGAGCATACAATGAGCAGTTCTTC
NA | NA | TRBJ2-6 | TRBV4-1 | CASSQETLTSSGANVQTF | TGCGCCAGCAGCCAAGAGACGTTGACAAGCTCTGGGGCCAACGTCCAGACTTTC
NA | few | TRBJ2-4 | TRBV29-1 | CSVDGVAKNIQYF | TGCAGCGTTGACGGAGTAGCCAAAAACATTCAGTACTTC
NA | NA | TRBJ2-5 | TRBV12-3/TRBV12-4 | CASSLGRAGLRETQYF | TGTGCCAGCAGTTTGGGCAGGGCCGGCTTGAGAGAGACCCAGTACTTC
TRBD1 | NA | TRBJ2-7 | TRBV6-1 | CASSEVGTGYEQYF | TGTGCCAGCAGTGAAGTGGGGACAGGGTACGAGCAGTACTTC
TRBD2 | NA | TRBJ2-1 | TRBV7-6 | CASSLRKTSGSLNEQFF | TGTGCCAGCAGCTTACGAAAGACTAGCGGGAGTTTGAATGAGCAGTTCTTC
NA | NA | TRBJ1-4 | TRBV27 | CASSPIPITNEKLFF | TGTGCCAGCAGTCCGATACCGATCACTAATGAAAAACTGTTTTTT
NA | NA | TRBJ2-7 | TRBV28 | CASSLPRASSYEQYF | TGTGCCAGCAGTTTACCCAGGGCGAGCTCCTACGAGCAGTACTTC
NA | NA | TRBJ2-7 | TRBV10-3 | CAISGYRVTSYEQYF | TGTGCCATCAGTGGTTACAGGGTAACTTCCTACGAGCAGTACTTC
NA | once | TRBJ2-4 | TRBV24-1 | CATSDSRGQRLVDIQYF | TGTGCCACCAGTGATTCCAGAGGACAGCGTCTTGTGGACATTCAGTACTTC
NA | NA | TRBJ2-5 | TRBV27 | CASSSDIGETQYF | TGTGCCAGCAGTTCTGACATTGGAGAGACCCAGTACTTC
TRBD2 | NA | TRBJ2-1 | TRBV6-5 | CASSLAGQSDEQFF | TGTGCCAGCAGTCTAGCGGGCCAAAGCGATGAGCAGTTCTTC
NA | once | TRBJ2-1 | TRBV24-1 | CATGWGNEQFF | TGTGCCACCGGGTGGGGGAATGAGCAGTTCTTC
TRBD1 | NA | TRBJ1-1 | TRBV7-9 | CASSLTGGAGEAFF | TGTGCCAGCAGCTTGACAGGGGGCGCAGGTGAAGCTTTCTTT
NA | NA | TRBJ2-7 | TRBV28 | CASSANPQYEQYF | TGTGCCAGCAGTGCCAATCCCCAATACGAGCAGTACTTC
NA | few | TRBJ1-2 | TRBV5-6 | CASSLVSEDYGYTF | TGTGCCAGCAGCTTGGTTTCGGAAGACTATGGCTACACCTTC